The clone carrying this T cell receptor beta chain was observed many times. The antigen remains undetermined. Per the authors' pipeline: A distant-metastasis classifier for papillary thyroid cancer was built using CDR3 differences across clinicopathological groups. Using MiXCR, TCRdb re-called clones from the PCR reads. TCRdb, not the authors, supplied the V and J calls. This sample has approximately 21,000 clones, with around 28% found just once. This CDR3 comprises 11 residues. J gave up 6 bases and V 6 bases, and 2 bases lay outside the gene matches. Germline V lookup: CDR1 SEHNR, CDR2 FQNEAQ (reference sequence). The sample originates from a study of metastatic and nonmetastatic thyroid tumors. The overall study: Repertoires from blood and tumor or nodule tissue of malignant and benign thyroid patients were compared. The study, taken as a whole, reports: It was reportedly found that TCR beta diversity was significantly higher in malignant thyroid tumors than in benign nodules, a difference seen in both blood and tumor samples.

No treatment of any kind had been given to any patient before thyroid surgery. The specimen was tumor tissue. The chain couples TRBV7-9 to TRBJ2-7; 7 bases line up with TRBD1. This sequence was found in a female donor with papillary thyroid cancer or a benign thyroid nodule (not recorded which). Some clones in this sample may be carry-over from other donors' samples. This CDR3 reads CASSPGGEQYF. CDR3 DNA sequence: TGTGCCAGCAGTCCAGGGGGCGAGCAGTACTTC.